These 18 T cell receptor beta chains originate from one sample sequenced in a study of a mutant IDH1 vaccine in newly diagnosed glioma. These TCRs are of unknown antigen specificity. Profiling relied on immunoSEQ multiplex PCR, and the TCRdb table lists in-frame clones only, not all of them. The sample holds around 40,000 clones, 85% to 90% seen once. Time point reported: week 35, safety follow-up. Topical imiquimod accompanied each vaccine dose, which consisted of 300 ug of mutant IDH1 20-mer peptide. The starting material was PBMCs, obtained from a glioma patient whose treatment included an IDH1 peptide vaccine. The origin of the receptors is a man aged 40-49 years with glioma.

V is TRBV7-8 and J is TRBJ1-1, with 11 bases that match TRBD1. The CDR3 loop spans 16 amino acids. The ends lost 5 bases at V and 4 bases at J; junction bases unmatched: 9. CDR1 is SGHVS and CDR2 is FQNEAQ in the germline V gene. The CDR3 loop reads CASSPGDRGVGTEAFF. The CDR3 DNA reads TGTGCCAGCAGCCCCGGGGACAGGGGGGTCGGCACTGAAGCTTTCTTT. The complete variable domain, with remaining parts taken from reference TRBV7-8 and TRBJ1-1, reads GAGVSQSPRYKVAKRGQDVALRCDPISGHVSLFWYQQALGQGPEFLTYFQNEAQLDKSGLPSDRFFAERPEGSVSTLKIQRTQQEDSAVYLCASSPGDRGVGTEAFFGQGTRLTVV.

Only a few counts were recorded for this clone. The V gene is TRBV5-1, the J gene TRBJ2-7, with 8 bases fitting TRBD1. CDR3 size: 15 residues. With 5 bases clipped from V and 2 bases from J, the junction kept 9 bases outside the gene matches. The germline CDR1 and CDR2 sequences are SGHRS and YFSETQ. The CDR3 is CASSSDRAYTYEQYF. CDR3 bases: TGCGCCAGCAGTTCGGACAGGGCGTACACCTACGAGCAGTACTTC.

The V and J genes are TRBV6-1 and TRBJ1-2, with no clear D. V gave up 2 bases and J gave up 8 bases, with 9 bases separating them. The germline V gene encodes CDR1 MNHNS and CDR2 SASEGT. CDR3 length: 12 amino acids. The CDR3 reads CASSERAGGYTF. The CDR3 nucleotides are TGTGCCAGCAGTGAACGGGCTGGGGGCTACACCTTC.

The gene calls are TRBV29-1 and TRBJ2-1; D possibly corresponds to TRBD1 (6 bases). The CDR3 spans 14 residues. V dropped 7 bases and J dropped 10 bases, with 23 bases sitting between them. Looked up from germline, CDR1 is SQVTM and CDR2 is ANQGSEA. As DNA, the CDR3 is TGCAGCGCCATCCCCTGGACCGGGACAACCGAGCAGTTCTTC. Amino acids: CSAIPWTGTTEQFF.

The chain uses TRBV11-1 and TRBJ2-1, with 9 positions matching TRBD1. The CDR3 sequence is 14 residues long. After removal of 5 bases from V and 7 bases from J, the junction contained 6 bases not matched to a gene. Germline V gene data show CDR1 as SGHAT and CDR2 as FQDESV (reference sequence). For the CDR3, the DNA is TGTGCCAGCAGCAATCAAGGACAGGGGAATGAGCAGTTCTTC. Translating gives CASSNQGQGNEQFF.

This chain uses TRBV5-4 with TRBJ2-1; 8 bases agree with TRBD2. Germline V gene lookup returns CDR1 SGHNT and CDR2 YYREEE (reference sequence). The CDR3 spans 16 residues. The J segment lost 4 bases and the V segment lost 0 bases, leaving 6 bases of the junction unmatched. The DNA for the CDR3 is TGTGCCAGCAGCTTGGCCGTACTAGCGGTATACAATGAGCAGTTCTTC. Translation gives CASSLAVLAVYNEQFF.

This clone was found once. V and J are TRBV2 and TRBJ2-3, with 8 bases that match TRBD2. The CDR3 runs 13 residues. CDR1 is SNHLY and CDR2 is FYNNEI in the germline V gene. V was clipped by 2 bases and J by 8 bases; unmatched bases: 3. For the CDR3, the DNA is TGTGCCAGCAGTGAACTAGCGGGTACTACGCAGTATTTT. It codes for CASSELAGTTQYF.

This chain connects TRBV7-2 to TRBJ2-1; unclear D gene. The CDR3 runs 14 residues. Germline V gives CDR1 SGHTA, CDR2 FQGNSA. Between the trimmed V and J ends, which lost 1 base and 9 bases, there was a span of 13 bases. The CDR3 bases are TGTGCCAGCAGCTTAGGAGTAGCTTCGGGTGAGCAGTTCTTC. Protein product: CASSLGVASGEQFF.

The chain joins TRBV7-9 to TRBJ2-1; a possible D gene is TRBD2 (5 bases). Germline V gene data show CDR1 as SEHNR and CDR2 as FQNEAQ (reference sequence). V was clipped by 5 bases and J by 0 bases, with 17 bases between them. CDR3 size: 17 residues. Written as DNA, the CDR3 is TGTGCCAGCAGCCGACGGCCGAGGGCGGGCTCCTACAATGAGCAGTTCTTC. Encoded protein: CASSRRPRAGSYNEQFF.

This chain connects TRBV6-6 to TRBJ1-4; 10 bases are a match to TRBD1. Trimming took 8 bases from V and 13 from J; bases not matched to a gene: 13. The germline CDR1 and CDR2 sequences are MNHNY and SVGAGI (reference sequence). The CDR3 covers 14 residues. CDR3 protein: CASRVGTGVERLFF. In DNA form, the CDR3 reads TGTGCCAGCCGGGTCGGGACAGGGGTTGAGAGACTGTTTTTT.

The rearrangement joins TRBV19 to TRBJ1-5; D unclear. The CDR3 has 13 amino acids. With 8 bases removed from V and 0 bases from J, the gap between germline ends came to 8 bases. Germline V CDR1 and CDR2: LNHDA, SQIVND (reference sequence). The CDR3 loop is CASAIYSNQPQHF. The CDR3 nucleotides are TGTGCCAGTGCTATATATAGCAATCAGCCCCAGCATTTT. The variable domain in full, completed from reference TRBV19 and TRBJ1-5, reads DGGITQSPKYLFRKEGQNVTLSCEQNLNHDAMYWYRQDPGQGLRLIYYSQIVNDFQKGDIAEGYSVSREKKESFPLTVTSAQKNPTAFYLCASAIYSNQPQHFGDGTRLSIL.

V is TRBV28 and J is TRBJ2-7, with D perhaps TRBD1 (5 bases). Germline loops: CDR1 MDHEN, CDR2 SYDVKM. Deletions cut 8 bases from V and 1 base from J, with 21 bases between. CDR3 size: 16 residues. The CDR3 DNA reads TGTGCCAGCCTCCTCAAACCAGGGCTTACTTCCTACGAGCAGTACTTC. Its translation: CASLLKPGLTSYEQYF.

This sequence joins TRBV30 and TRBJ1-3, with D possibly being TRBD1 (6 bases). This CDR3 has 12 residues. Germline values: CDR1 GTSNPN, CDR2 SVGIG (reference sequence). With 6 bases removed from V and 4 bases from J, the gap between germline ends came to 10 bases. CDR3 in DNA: TGTGCCTGTACGGGACAAGGAAACACCATATATTTT. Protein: CACTGQGNTIYF.

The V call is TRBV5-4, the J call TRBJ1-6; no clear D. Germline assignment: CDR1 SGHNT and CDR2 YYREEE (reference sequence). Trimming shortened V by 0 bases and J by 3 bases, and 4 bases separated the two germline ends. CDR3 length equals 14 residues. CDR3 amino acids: CASSLGHYNSPLHF. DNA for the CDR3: TGTGCCAGCAGCTTGGGACACTATAATTCACCCCTCCACTTT.

In DNA, the CDR3 is TGCAGCGTCGACCCACAGGGGGATAACTATGGCTACACCTTC. This codes for CSVDPQGDNYGYTF. This sequence joins TRBV29-1 and TRBJ1-2, with 8 bases aligning to TRBD1. The CDR3 spans 14 residues. CDR1 and CDR2 from the germline V gene are SQVTM and ANQGSEA. V dropped 6 bases and J dropped 1; count of bases not matched to a gene: 7.

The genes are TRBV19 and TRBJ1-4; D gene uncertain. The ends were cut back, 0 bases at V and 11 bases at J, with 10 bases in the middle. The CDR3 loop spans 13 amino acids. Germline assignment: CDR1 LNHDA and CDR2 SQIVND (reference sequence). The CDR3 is CASSIDHGFKLFF. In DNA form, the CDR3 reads TGTGCCAGTAGTATAGATCACGGATTCAAACTGTTTTTT.

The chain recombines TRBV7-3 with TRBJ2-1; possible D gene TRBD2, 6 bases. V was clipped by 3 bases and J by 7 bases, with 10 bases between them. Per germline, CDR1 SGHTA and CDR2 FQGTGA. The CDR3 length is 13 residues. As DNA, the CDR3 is TGTGCCAGCAGCTTGGGGGGTAGGAATGAGCAGTTCTTC. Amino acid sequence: CASSLGGRNEQFF.

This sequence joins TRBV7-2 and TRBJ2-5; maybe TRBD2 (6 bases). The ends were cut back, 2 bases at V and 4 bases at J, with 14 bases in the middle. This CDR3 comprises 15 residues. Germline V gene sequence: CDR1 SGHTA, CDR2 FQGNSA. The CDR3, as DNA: TGTGCCAGCAGCTTATGGGGGGAGGCTCGAGAGACCCAGTACTTC. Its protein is CASSLWGEARETQYF.